These 23 T cell receptor beta chains came from one sample sequenced in a study of T cells in tuberculosis. This table comes from immunoSEQ multiplex PCR, and its TCRdb copy is limited to in-frame clones, with some not included. The table includes roughly 41,000 clones, about 94% detected once. Source material: PBMCs. Receptor source: a donor between 10 and 35 years old with latent tuberculosis or without tuberculosis infection. Some clones in this sample may be carry-over from other donors' samples.

The chain uses TRBV7-8 and TRBJ2-7; D is possibly TRBD1 (5 bases). The V and J ends lost 2 bases and 0 bases respectively, with 14 bases between them. In germline, CDR1 is SGHVS, CDR2 FQNEAQ. The CDR3 consists of 16 residues. The CDR3: CASSLMTAHSSYEQYF. DNA of the CDR3: TGTGCCAGCAGCTTAATGACAGCCCATAGCTCCTACGAGCAGTACTTC.

The rearrangement joins TRBV11-2 to TRBJ1-1; TRBD1 aligns across 7 bases. Germline V gene sequence: CDR1 SGHAT, CDR2 FQNNGV. This CDR3 has 19 residues. V shed 5 bases, J shed 11 bases, and the junction held 29 bases outside the gene matches. CDR3 coding DNA: TGTGCCAGCAGCCGTAAACCTGACAGGGCGGGTTCGGGTGGACTTGGTGCTTTCTTT. Translation gives CASSRKPDRAGSGGLGAFF.

The rearrangement uses TRBV27 and TRBJ1-1; D might be TRBD1 (5 bases). CDR1 is MNHEY, CDR2 SMNVEV, per germline (reference sequence). CDR3 size: 14 residues. Between the trimmed V and J ends, which lost 5 bases and 0 bases, there was a span of 10 bases. DNA for the CDR3: TGTGCCAGCAGTCACGACAGTTTGAACACTGAAGCTTTCTTT. As protein: CASSHDSLNTEAFF.

This clone was detected a few times. V usage is TRBV2 and J usage is TRBJ1-2; the match to TRBD1 covers 7 bases. CDR1 and CDR2 from the germline V gene are SNHLY and FYNNEI. Germline trimming cut 3 bases from V and 6 bases from J; bases unmatched to any gene: 13. The CDR3 sequence is 16 residues long. The CDR3 reads CASSEIFRTGVNGYTF. The CDR3 DNA sequence: TGTGCCAGCAGTGAGATTTTTCGGACAGGAGTGAATGGCTACACCTTC.

This sequence joins TRBV7-2 and TRBJ2-3; TRBD1 agrees at 7 bases. CDR1 SGHTA and CDR2 FQGNSA come from the germline V gene. V dropped 7 bases and J dropped 2; count of bases not matched to a gene: 3. This CDR3 has 13 amino acids. CDR3 DNA: TGTGCCAGCAACAGGGGCTACACAGATACGCAGTATTTT. Translation gives CASNRGYTDTQYF.

The chain couples TRBV28 to TRBJ1-1, with 8 bases that match TRBD1. After removal of 5 bases from V and 4 bases from J, the junction contained 9 bases not matched to a gene. Germline V lookup: CDR1 MDHEN, CDR2 SYDVKM. The CDR3 is made up of 15 amino acids. The chain's CDR3 is CASSPSDRGTTEAFF. DNA of the CDR3: TGTGCCAGCAGTCCAAGCGACAGGGGAACCACTGAAGCTTTCTTT. Full variable domain (rest looked up from reference TRBV28 and TRBJ1-1): DVKVTQSSRYLVKRTGEKVFLECVQDMDHENMFWYRQDPGLGLRLIYFSYDVKMKEKGDIPEGYSVSREKKERFSLILESASTNQTSMYLCASSPSDRGTTEAFFGQGTRLTVV.

The genes are TRBV5-1 and TRBJ1-1; 10 bases match TRBD1. The CDR3 covers 15 residues. The V gene end was trimmed by 6 bases and the J gene end by 1 base; junction bases not matched to a gene: 6. Germline CDR1 SGHRS, CDR2 YFSETQ. CDR3 loop: CASNPRQGANTEAFF. The CDR3 DNA sequence: TGCGCCAGCAACCCTCGACAGGGGGCGAACACTGAAGCTTTCTTT.

The chain employs TRBV5-6 and TRBJ1-5, with a possible D match to TRBD1 (5 bases). CDR3 size: 15 residues. V lost 0 bases, J lost 7 bases, and 14 bases lay in between. CDR1 SGHDT and CDR2 YYEEEE come from the germline V gene. This CDR3 is CASSLGEQVLQPQHF. For the CDR3, the DNA is TGTGCCAGCAGCTTGGGGGAACAGGTTTTACAGCCCCAGCATTTT. The full variable domain, with the rest looked up from reference TRBV5-6 and TRBJ1-5, is DAGVTQSPTHLIKTRGQQVTLRCSPKSGHDTVSWYQQALGQGPQFIFQYYEEEERQRGNFPDRFSGHQFPNYSSELNVNALLLGDSALYLCASSLGEQVLQPQHFGDGTRLSIL.

This chain uses TRBV5-6 with TRBJ1-1; D unclear. The CDR3 consists of 16 residues. Germline V lookup: CDR1 SGHDT, CDR2 YYEEEE. Between the trimmed V and J ends, which lost 0 bases and 1 base, there was a span of 13 bases. CDR3 nucleotide sequence: TGTGCCAGCAGCTTGGTATATTACAGAAAGAACACTGAAGCTTTCTTT. This gives the protein CASSLVYYRKNTEAFF. Using reference TRBV5-6 and TRBJ1-1 for the parts outside the CDR3, the full variable domain is DAGVTQSPTHLIKTRGQQVTLRCSPKSGHDTVSWYQQALGQGPQFIFQYYEEEERQRGNFPDRFSGHQFPNYSSELNVNALLLGDSALYLCASSLVYYRKNTEAFFGQGTRLTVV.

This clone was detected once. The V and J genes are TRBV5-4 and TRBJ1-1; possibly TRBD1 for D (5 bases). V dropped 4 bases and J dropped 1 base, with 5 bases sitting between them. The germline CDR1 and CDR2 sequences are SGHNT and YYREEE (reference sequence). The CDR3 extends over 12 amino acids. For the CDR3, the DNA is TGTGCCAGCAGCCAGGGGAACACTGAAGCTTTCTTT. This encodes CASSQGNTEAFF. Full variable domain (outside the CDR3, taken from reference TRBV5-4 and TRBJ1-1): ETGVTQSPTHLIKTRGQQVTLRCSSQSGHNTVSWYQQALGQGPQFIFQYYREEENGRGNFPPRFSGLQFPNYSSELNVNALELDDSALYLCASSQGNTEAFFGQGTRLTVV.

The J gene is TRBJ2-7, the V gene TRBV6-5; weak D call: TRBD1 (6 bases). This CDR3 spans 14 amino acids. Trimming took off 6 bases at V and 3 bases at J, with 15 bases between the two ends. Germline lookup yields CDR1 MNHEY and CDR2 SVGAGI. CDR3: CASRQAGQLYEQYF. The CDR3, as DNA: TGTGCCAGCAGACAGGCAGGACAGCTCTACGAGCAGTACTTC.

The rearrangement joins TRBV6-6 to TRBJ1-1; the match to TRBD1 covers 9 bases. The CDR3 is made up of 14 amino acids. CDR1 is MNHNY and CDR2 is SVGAGI in the germline V gene (reference sequence). V lost 6 bases and J lost 6; bases outside the gene matches: 8. The CDR3, as DNA: TGTGCCAGCAGCTACACAGGGGGCGCGTCTGAAGCTTTCTTT. Encoded protein: CASSYTGGASEAFF.

The chain links TRBV5-5 to TRBJ1-1, with D possibly being TRBD1 (5 bases). The CDR3 extends over 14 amino acids. Per germline, CDR1 SGHKS and CDR2 YYEKEE (reference sequence). V was clipped by 5 bases and J by 1 base, with 12 bases between them. CDR3 nucleotides: TGTGCCAGCAGGTACCCAGGGAAGAACACTGAAGCTTTCTTT. This translates into CASRYPGKNTEAFF.

The chain employs TRBV5-1 and TRBJ2-7; 7 positions agree with TRBD1. CDR3 length: 14 amino acids. Looked up from germline, CDR1 is SGHRS and CDR2 is YFSETQ. The J segment lost 0 bases and the V segment lost 7 bases, leaving 7 bases of the junction unmatched. The CDR3 DNA sequence: TGCGCCAGCCGTCGGGACAGAAGCTCCTACGAGCAGTACTTC. Translated, it gives CASRRDRSSYEQYF.

This clone was detected a few times. This chain links TRBV18 with TRBJ2-2, with 10 bases fitting TRBD2. Trimming took 3 bases from V and 6 from J; bases not matched to a gene: 7. Germline assignment: CDR1 KGHSH and CDR2 LQKENI. CDR3 size: 16 residues. The CDR3 DNA is TGTGCCAGCTCACCGGCCGAGCGGGGGGGCGCCGGGGAGCTGTTTTTT. Translated: CASSPAERGGAGELFF. The variable domain in full, completed from reference TRBV18 and TRBJ2-2, reads NAGVMQNPRHLVRRRGQEARLRCSPMKGHSHVYWYRQLPEEGLKFMVYLQKENIIDESGMPKERFSAEFPKEGPSILRIQQVVRGDSAAYFCASSPAERGGAGELFFGEGSRLTVL.

The rearrangement links TRBV19 to TRBJ1-1; 7 bases match TRBD1. With 5 bases clipped from V and 1 base from J, the junction kept 4 bases outside the gene matches. This CDR3 contains 14 residues. The V gene's germline CDR1 is LNHDA and CDR2 SQIVND (reference sequence). The CDR3 reads CASSSQGENTEAFF. The CDR3 nucleotides read TGTGCCAGTAGTTCCCAGGGGGAGAACACTGAAGCTTTCTTT. Complete variable domain (other parts from reference TRBV19 and TRBJ1-1): DGGITQSPKYLFRKEGQNVTLSCEQNLNHDAMYWYRQDPGQGLRLIYYSQIVNDFQKGDIAEGYSVSREKKESFPLTVTSAQKNPTAFYLCASSSQGENTEAFFGQGTRLTVV.

The gene calls are TRBV2 and TRBJ1-5; TRBD1 is a possible D gene (6 bases). The CDR3 has 15 amino acids. CDR1 and CDR2 from the germline V gene are SNHLY and FYNNEI. The V and J ends lost 1 base and 4 bases respectively, with 11 bases between them. CDR3 DNA sequence: TGTGCCAGCAGTGAAGAGGACAGCCTAAATCAGCCCCAGCATTTT. Amino acids: CASSEEDSLNQPQHF.

The V and J genes are TRBV7-2 and TRBJ1-5; D gene uncertain. The CDR3 extends over 16 amino acids. Trimming stripped 1 base from V and 0 bases from J, with 10 bases between. Germline CDR1 and CDR2: SGHTA and FQGNSA. The CDR3 protein is CASSLVGRGSNQPQHF. The CDR3 DNA reads TGTGCCAGCAGCTTAGTAGGTCGCGGTAGCAATCAGCCCCAGCATTTT.

V is TRBV11-2 and J is TRBJ1-2, with D tentatively TRBD1 (6 bases). The V end was cut by 3 bases, the J end by 3 bases, with 11 bases between. Per the germline V gene, CDR1 is SGHAT and CDR2 is FQNNGV. The CDR3 is made up of 14 amino acids. DNA of the CDR3: TGTGCCAGCAGCTTGGGCAGGGGATACTATGGCTACACCTTC. Translated: CASSLGRGYYGYTF.

This clone was seen once. The CDR3 reads CASSLEATGGETQYF. The CDR3 DNA sequence: TGTGCCAGCAGTCTAGAGGCCACGGGGGGGGAGACCCAGTACTTC. The chain employs TRBV2 and TRBJ2-5; 8 bases agree with TRBD2. V shed 5 bases, J shed 5 bases, and the junction held 10 bases outside the gene matches. Germline V gives CDR1 SNHLY, CDR2 FYNNEI. The CDR3 contains 15 residues.

The rearrangement uses TRBV4-3 and TRBJ2-3; 8 bases line up with TRBD1. With 3 bases clipped from V and 3 bases from J, the junction kept 8 bases outside the gene matches. Germline CDR1 LGHNA, CDR2 YSLEER. The CDR3 contains 16 residues. For the CDR3, the DNA is TGCGCCAGCAGCCAGGCAGACACAGGGGGTACAGATACGCAGTATTTT. Its translation: CASSQADTGGTDTQYF.

This chain connects TRBV7-2 to TRBJ2-1; TRBD1 matches 7 bases. The CDR3 contains 17 residues. V shed 3 bases, J shed 3 bases, and the junction held 11 bases outside the gene matches. CDR1 SGHTA and CDR2 FQGNSA come from the germline V gene. The CDR3 DNA reads TGTGCCAGCAGCTTTTTTTTCGAGACAGGGAGCTACAATGAGCAGTTCTTC. Translation gives CASSFFFETGSYNEQFF.

The chain is built from TRBV6-5 and TRBJ2-2, with 9 bases fitting TRBD1. The CDR3 has 15 amino acids. V lost 6 bases, J lost 4 bases, and 6 bases stayed unmatched. Germline V gene sequence: CDR1 MNHEY, CDR2 SVGAGI. DNA for the CDR3: TGTGCCAGCAGGGCCCGGGACAGGGCCACCGGGGAGCTGTTTTTT. Protein product: CASRARDRATGELFF.